The clone carrying this TCR beta chain was counted once. Sequencing used immunoSEQ multiplex PCR; TCRdb keeps in-frame clones, though not all of them. This sample has 31,000 or so clones; 75% to 95% occur once, and the top ten carry 4.8%. The source of the sample is a study of OX40 agonist ivuxolimab in advanced cancers. The junction had 5 bases not matched to a gene; V was cut back by 4 bases and J by 5 bases. Germline CDR1 is MNHEY and CDR2 is SVGAGI. The CDR3 is 15 amino acids. This sequence was found in an adult with an advanced solid tumor such as melanoma, head and neck, liver or kidney cancer. The chain is built from TRBV6-5 and TRBJ2-5; 12 bases map to TRBD1. Here the sequenced sample was CD4+ or CD8+ T cells sorted from blood, taken in a trial of the OX40 agonist ivuxolimab. The CDR3 region is CASSWGTGGEETQYF. The DNA for the CDR3 is TGTGCCAGCAGTTGGGGGACAGGGGGCGAGGAGACCCAGTACTTC.